The count of the clone carrying this TCR beta chain is one. V was cut by 6 bases and J by 5 bases, with 13 bases left in between. CDR3 length equals 14 residues. Germline values: CDR1 MNHEY, CDR2 SVGAGI. This sample was included in a study of shared clonotypes between healthy human individuals. Study as a whole: The donor pool was made up of a couple of women and a few men aged 18 to 49.

Sequencing used immunoSEQ multiplex PCR; TCRdb keeps in-frame clones, though not all of them. The table records approximately 2.3 million clones, approximately 95% of them present only once. The rearrangement links TRBV6-5 to TRBJ1-4, with a tentative D call TRBD1 (5 bases). Material: naive CD4+ T cells from PBMCs. Subset defined: CD45RA+ positively selected. This sequence originates from a man between 18 and 35 years old in good health. Some clones in this sample may be carry-over from other donors' samples. CDR3 coding DNA: TGTGCCAGCAGACTGGGACGGATAAATGAAAAACTGTTTTTT. This encodes CASRLGRINEKLFF.